This T cell receptor beta chain emerged from a study of cytomegalovirus exposure and HLA in healthy donors. For this clone: Its target is unknown.

CDR1 is LGHNA, CDR2 YSLEER, per germline. The ends were cut back, 0 bases at V and 6 bases at J, with 11 bases in the middle. CDR3 size: 15 residues. General study results and limits: Usually a TCR sequence was rare, but some public TCRs were found in many donors. Within the roughly 120 validation repertoires, first-cohort TCR clusters tended to co-occur, according to a later analysis. Reportedly, diagnosis of cytomegalovirus status by the classifier showed high specificity and sensitivity. The study put around 180 TCR beta chains on its list as cytomegalovirus-associated.

Repertoires were generated with immunoSEQ multiplex PCR, while TCRdb's copy carries only in-frame clones and drops some. The sample has some 170,000 clones, about 89% seen once. The sample was PBMCs. V is TRBV4-3 and J is TRBJ2-2; D may be TRBD1 (5 bases). This clonotype was sampled from a man in his late teens or twenties in good health and CMV-seropositive. The CDR3 bases are TGCGCCAGCAGCCAAGAAGGACACCGTGCCGGGGAGCTGTTTTTT. This gives the protein CASSQEGHRAGELFF.